This T cell receptor (beta chain) stems from a study of blood T cell repertoires in COVID-19. On the study more broadly: Samples came from the United States, Italy and Spain, spanning acute and convalescent COVID-19. The analysed material was cDNA or gDNA that came from T cells, B-cell-depleted T cells, or PBMCs.

In the original workflow: Estimated nucleated cell counts came from reference gene primer amplification. The method was immunoSEQ multiplex PCR; TCRdb's version includes in-frame clones alone and lacks a portion of them. The V and J calls and clone size are taken from that table; D and trimming were inferred from the DNA. The profile shows fewer than 300,000 clones, around 90% of them singletons. CDR1 is LGHNA and CDR2 is YNFKEQ in the germline V gene. The CDR3 sequence is 16 residues long. V shed 3 bases and J 1 base; nucleotides not matched to a gene: 6. The receptor was derived from a woman in her forties who had recovered from COVID-19. The V gene is TRBV4-2, the J gene TRBJ2-5; 9 bases are a match to TRBD2. The sequenced material came from peripheral blood. The CDR3 sequence is CASSQSGGRPQETQYF. CDR3 sequence (DNA): TGTGCCAGCAGCCAGAGCGGGGGGAGGCCCCAAGAGACCCAGTACTTC.